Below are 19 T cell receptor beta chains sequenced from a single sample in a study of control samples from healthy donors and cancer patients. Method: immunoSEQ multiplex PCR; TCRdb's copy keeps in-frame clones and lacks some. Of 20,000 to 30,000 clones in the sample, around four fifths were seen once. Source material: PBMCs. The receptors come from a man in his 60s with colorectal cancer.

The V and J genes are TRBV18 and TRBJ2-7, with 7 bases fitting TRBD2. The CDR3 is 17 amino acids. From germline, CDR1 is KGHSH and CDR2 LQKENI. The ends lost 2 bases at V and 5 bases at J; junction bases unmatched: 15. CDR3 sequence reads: CASSPLAGTGHNNEQYF. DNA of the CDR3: TGTGCCAGCTCACCATTAGCGGGTACAGGACATAACAACGAGCAGTACTTC.

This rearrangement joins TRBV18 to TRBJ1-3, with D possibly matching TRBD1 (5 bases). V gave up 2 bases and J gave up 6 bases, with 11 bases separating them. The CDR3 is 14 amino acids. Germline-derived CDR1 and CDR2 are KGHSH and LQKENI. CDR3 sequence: CASSPATVENTIYF. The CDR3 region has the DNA TGTGCCAGCTCACCAGCGACAGTGGAAAACACCATATATTTT.

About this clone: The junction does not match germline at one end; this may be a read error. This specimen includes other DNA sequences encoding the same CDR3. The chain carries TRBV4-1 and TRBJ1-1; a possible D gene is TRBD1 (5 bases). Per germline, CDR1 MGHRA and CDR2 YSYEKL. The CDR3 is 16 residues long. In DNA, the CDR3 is TGCGCCAGCAGTCAAGAAGAGGGCAGGGCGGGCACTGAAGCTTTCTTT. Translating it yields CASSQEEGRAGTEAFF.

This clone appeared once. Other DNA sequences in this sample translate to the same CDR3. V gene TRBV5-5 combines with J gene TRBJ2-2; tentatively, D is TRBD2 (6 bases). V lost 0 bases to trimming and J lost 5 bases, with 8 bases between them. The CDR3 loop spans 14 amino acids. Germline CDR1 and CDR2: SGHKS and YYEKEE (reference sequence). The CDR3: CASSLGAGTGELFF. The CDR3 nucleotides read TGTGCCAGCAGCTTGGGCGCGGGGACCGGGGAGCTGTTTTTT.

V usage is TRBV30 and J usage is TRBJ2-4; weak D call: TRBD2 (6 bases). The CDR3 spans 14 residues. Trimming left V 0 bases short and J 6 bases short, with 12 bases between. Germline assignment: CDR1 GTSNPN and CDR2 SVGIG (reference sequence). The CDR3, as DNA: TGTGCCTGGAGTGTACCTAGGGAGGTAAACATTCAGTACTTC. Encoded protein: CAWSVPREVNIQYF.

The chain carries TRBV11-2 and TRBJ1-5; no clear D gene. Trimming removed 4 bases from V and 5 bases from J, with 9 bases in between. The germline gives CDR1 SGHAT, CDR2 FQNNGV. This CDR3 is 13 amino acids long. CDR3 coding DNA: TGTGCCAGCAGCTCCGCGCGAGATCAGCCCCAGCATTTT. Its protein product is CASSSARDQPQHF.

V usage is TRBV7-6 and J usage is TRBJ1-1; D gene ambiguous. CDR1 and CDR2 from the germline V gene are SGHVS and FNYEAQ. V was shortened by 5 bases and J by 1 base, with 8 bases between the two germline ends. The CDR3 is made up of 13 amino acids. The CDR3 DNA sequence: TGTGCCAGCAGCCCCTCCCCGAACACTGAAGCTTTCTTT. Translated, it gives CASSPSPNTEAFF.

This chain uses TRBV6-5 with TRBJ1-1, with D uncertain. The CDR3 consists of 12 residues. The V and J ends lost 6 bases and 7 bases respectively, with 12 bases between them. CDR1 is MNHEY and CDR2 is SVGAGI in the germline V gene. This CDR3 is CASRIQPLEAFF. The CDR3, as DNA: TGTGCCAGCAGGATTCAGCCCCTTGAAGCTTTCTTT.

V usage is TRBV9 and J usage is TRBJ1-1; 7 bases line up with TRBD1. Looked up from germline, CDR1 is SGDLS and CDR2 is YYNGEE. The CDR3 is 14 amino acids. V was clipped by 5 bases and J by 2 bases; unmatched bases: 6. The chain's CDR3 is CASSYPGGNTEAFF. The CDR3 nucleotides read TGTGCCAGCAGTTATCCAGGGGGAAACACTGAAGCTTTCTTT.

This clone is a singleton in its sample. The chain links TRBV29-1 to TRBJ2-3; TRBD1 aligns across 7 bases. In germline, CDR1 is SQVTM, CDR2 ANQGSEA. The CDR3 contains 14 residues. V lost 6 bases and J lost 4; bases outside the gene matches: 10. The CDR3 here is CSVIGTAQPDTQYF. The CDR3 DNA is TGCAGCGTCATAGGGACAGCCCAACCAGATACGCAGTATTTT.

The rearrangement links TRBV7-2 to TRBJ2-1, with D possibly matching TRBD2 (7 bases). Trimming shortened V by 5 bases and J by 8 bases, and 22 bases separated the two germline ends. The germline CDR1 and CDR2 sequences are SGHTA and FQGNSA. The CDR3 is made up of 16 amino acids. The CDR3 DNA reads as TGTGCCAGCAGCCCACTAGGGGGGGGCATAGGGGATGAGCAGTTCTTC. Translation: CASSPLGGGIGDEQFF.

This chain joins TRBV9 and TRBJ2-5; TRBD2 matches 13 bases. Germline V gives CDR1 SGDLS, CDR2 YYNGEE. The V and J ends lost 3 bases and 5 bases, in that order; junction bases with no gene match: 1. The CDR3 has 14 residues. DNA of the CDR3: TGTGCCAGCAGCGAGGGACTAGCGGGGGAGACCCAGTACTTC. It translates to CASSEGLAGETQYF.

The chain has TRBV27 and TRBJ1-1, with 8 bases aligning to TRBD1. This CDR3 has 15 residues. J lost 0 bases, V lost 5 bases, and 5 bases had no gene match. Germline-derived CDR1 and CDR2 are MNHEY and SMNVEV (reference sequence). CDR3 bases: TGTGCCAGCAGTAAGGGACAGGCAATGAACACTGAAGCTTTCTTT. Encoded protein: CASSKGQAMNTEAFF.

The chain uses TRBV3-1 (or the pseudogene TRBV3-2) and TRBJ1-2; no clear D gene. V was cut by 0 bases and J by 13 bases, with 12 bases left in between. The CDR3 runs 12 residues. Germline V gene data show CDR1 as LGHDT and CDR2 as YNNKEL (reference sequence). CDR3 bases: TGTGCCAGCAGCCAAGACCGCCTAGCGAGCACCTTC. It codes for CASSQDRLASTF.

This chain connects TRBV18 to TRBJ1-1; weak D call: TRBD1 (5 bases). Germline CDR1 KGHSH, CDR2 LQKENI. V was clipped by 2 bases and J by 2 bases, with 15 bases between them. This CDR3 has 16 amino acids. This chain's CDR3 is CASSPRRGAENTEAFF. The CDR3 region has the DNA TGTGCCAGCTCACCAAGGAGGGGCGCAGAAAACACTGAAGCTTTCTTT.

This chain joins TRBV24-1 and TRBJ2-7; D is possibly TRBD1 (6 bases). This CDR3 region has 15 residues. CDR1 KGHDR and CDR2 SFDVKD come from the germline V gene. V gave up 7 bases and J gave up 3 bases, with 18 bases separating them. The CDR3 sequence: CATRGPHRAIYEQYF. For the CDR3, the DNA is TGTGCCACCAGGGGCCCCCACAGGGCAATCTACGAGCAGTACTTC.

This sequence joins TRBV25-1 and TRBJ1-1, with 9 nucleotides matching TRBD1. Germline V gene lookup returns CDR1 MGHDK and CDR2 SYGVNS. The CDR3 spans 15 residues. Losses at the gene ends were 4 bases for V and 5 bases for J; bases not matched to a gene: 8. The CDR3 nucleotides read TGTGCCAGCAGTGCGGGGACAGGGACCGATACTGAAGCTTTCTTT. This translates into CASSAGTGTDTEAFF.

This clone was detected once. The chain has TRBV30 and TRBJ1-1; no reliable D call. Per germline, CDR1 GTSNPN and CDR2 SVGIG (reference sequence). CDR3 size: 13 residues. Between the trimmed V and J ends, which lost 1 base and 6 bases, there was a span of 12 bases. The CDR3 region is CAWSGQVEAEAFF. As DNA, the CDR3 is TGTGCCTGGAGTGGTCAGGTCGAAGCTGAAGCTTTCTTT.

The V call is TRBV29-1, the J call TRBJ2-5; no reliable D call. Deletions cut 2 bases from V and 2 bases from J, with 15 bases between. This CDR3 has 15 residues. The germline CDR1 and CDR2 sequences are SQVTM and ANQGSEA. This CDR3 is CSVETSAATQETQYF. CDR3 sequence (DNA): TGCAGCGTTGAAACGTCGGCGGCAACGCAAGAGACCCAGTACTTC.